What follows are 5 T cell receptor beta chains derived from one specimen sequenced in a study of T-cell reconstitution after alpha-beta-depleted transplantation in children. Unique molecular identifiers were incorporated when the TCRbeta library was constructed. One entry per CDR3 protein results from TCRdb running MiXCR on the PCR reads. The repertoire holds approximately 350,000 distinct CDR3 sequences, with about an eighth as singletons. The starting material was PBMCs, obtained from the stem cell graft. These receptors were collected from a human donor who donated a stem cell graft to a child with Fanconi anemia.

The CDR3 DNA reads as TGTGCCAGCAGCCAAGCCGCTGTTACCGGGCTACACACCATATATTTT. Protein sequence: CASSQAAVTGLHTIYF. The chain is built from TRBV4-2 and TRBJ1-3; D is unresolved. This CDR3 is built from 16 residues. Germline V gives CDR1 LGHNA, CDR2 YNFKEQ. V dropped 1 base and J dropped 8 bases, with 18 bases sitting between them.

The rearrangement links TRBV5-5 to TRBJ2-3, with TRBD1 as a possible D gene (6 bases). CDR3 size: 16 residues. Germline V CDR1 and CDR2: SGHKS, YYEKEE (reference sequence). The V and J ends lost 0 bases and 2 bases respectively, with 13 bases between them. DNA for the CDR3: TGTGCCAGCAGCTTGGTGACCAGGGGCTACACAGATACGCAGTATTTT. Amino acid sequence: CASSLVTRGYTDTQYF.

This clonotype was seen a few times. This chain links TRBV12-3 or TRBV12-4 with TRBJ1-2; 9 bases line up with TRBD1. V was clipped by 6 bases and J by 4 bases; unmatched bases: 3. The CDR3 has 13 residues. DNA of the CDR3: TGTGCCAGCAGCGGGACAGGGACCTATGGCTACACCTTC. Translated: CASSGTGTYGYTF.

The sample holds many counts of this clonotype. The CDR3 region has the DNA TGTGCCAGCAGTGAGGACAGGCCCAGGCTCGGATCACCCCTCCACTTT. This translates into CASSEDRPRLGSPLHF. The chain has TRBV6-1 and TRBJ1-6; 7 nucleotides match TRBD1. Germline values: CDR1 MNHNS, CDR2 SASEGT. The CDR3 extends over 16 amino acids. V dropped 3 bases and J dropped 10; count of bases not matched to a gene: 12.

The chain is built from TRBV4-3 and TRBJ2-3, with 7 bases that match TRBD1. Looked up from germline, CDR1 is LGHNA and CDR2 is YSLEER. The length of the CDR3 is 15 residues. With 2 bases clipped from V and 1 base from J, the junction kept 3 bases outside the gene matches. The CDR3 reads CASSQNGQGTDTQYF. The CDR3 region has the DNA TGCGCCAGCAGCCAAAATGGACAGGGCACAGATACGCAGTATTTT.